This T cell receptor beta chain was profiled in a study of blood T cell repertoires in COVID-19. Study-level information: Sites in the United States, Italy and Spain provided acute and convalescent COVID-19 samples.

Germline V lookup: CDR1 KGHSH, CDR2 LQKENI. Unmatched junction bases numbered 4, after V lost 5 bases and J lost 1 base. This CDR3 comprises 14 residues. Assay: immunoSEQ multiplex PCR; the TCRdb copy retains only in-frame clones and omits some. The sample gives roughly 36,000 clones, 80% to 90% of which show up once; around 24% is in the top ten. V gene TRBV18 combines with J gene TRBJ2-5; 7 bases map to TRBD1. The receptor comes from a man over 45 with active or convalescent COVID-19. Material for sequencing was peripheral blood. CDR3 nucleotides: TGTGCCAGCTCATTCGGACAGGTCCAAGAGACCCAGTACTTC. Translated, it gives CASSFGQVQETQYF.